The next 6 T cell receptor beta chains were all read from a single sample in a study of OX40 agonist ivuxolimab in advanced cancers. Sequencing was performed with immunoSEQ multiplex PCR; in TCRdb, only in-frame clones are kept and a portion is missing. Of 98,000 or so clones in the sample, approximately 90% were seen once. Here the sequenced sample was CD4+ or CD8+ T cells sorted from blood, taken in a trial of the OX40 agonist ivuxolimab. Receptor source: an adult with an advanced solid tumor such as melanoma, head and neck, liver or kidney cancer.

The gene calls are TRBV5-1 and TRBJ2-1, with no clear D. CDR3 length: 10 amino acids. Germline V gene data show CDR1 as SGHRS and CDR2 as YFSETQ. Trimming removed 2 bases from V and 9 bases from J, with 3 bases in between. CDR3 in amino acids: CASSFIEQFF. The DNA for the CDR3 is TGCGCCAGCAGCTTTATTGAGCAGTTCTTC.

J is TRBJ2-5 and V is TRBV5-1, with 10 bases that match TRBD2. The germline V gene has CDR1 SGHRS and CDR2 YFSETQ. V shed 1 base, J shed 3 bases, and the junction held 3 bases outside the gene matches. CDR3 length: 15 residues. CDR3 protein: CASSLSLAGEETQYF. The CDR3 DNA sequence: TGCGCCAGCAGCTTGTCTCTAGCGGGAGAAGAGACCCAGTACTTC.

The genes are TRBV11-3 and TRBJ2-1, with TRBD2 matching over 7 bases. This CDR3 spans 15 amino acids. The germline gives CDR1 SGHNT, CDR2 YENEEA. With V trimmed by 2 bases and J by 10 bases, 11 bases remained unmatched. The chain's CDR3 is CASSLTAGVLGEQFF. In DNA, the CDR3 is TGTGCCAGCAGCTTAACGGCGGGAGTCCTAGGAGAGCAGTTCTTC.

The chain is built from TRBV5-1 and TRBJ1-4, with D tentatively TRBD1 (5 bases). CDR1 is SGHRS, CDR2 YFSETQ, per germline. Trimming took 5 bases from V and 7 from J, leaving 15 bases between them. CDR3 length equals 14 residues. CDR3 bases: TGCGCCAGCAGTGACGGGGGGTTCGGTGAAAAACTGTTTTTT. This translates into CASSDGGFGEKLFF.

This clone was counted only a few times. The rearrangement joins TRBV28 to TRBJ1-2, with TRBD1 as a possible D gene (6 bases). Per the germline V gene, CDR1 is MDHEN and CDR2 is SYDVKM. The length of the CDR3 is 14 residues. V lost 7 bases and J 2 bases, leaving 14 bases between the germline ends. CDR3 bases: TGTGCCAGCAAGAAGGGGGGCGCCAACTATGGCTACACCTTC. Protein: CASKKGGANYGYTF.

This CDR3 reads CASSARVPPEWDEQFF. The CDR3 nucleotides are TGTGCCAGCAGTGCCCGGGTGCCCCCGGAATGGGATGAGCAGTTCTTC. The chain recombines TRBV6-1 with TRBJ2-1; D gene unclear. V lost 4 bases and J lost 8, with 21 bases in between. The germline V gene encodes CDR1 MNHNS and CDR2 SASEGT. There are 16 residues in the CDR3.